This TCR beta chain was sequenced in a study of tumor-infiltrating lymphocytes in primary liver carcinoma. Findings and limits, study-wide: Relative to blood, tumors carried a significantly larger fraction of the repertoire in their top 250 clones (p = 0.039).

The CDR3 totals 13 residues. The V gene lost 2 bases and the J gene lost 0 bases, with 4 bases spanning the gap. Ten or more counts support this clonotype. Its antigen is unknown. Using a constant-region primer together with ProtoScript II reverse transcriptase, TCR beta cDNA was made from about 500 ng of total RNA. Amplification in three nested multiplex PCR rounds with slightly modified ARM-PCR gave rise to TCR beta libraries. The first two PCR rounds, approximately 10 cycles each, used TRBV1-TRBV30 forward primers and a C-beta reverse primer. TCRdb itself ran the multiplex PCR reads through MiXCR, one entry per CDR3 protein. The table has nearly 50,000 distinct CDR3 sequences, about three quarters seen once. Both RNA and DNA were isolated together from approximately 22-30 mg of bulk tissue that had not been sorted. Patients in the cohort were treatment-naive and living with chronic HBV infection.

This chain uses TRBV12-3 or TRBV12-4 with TRBJ1-1; no definite D call. Sequences were obtained from liver tumor tissue from sampling region 3. Subset reported: tumor region T3, left-lateral pole. This receptor was taken from a man aged 40-49 years with primary liver carcinoma and hepatitis B virus infection. CDR3: CASSLQMNTEAFF. The DNA of the CDR3 is TGTGCCAGCAGTTTACAAATGAACACTGAAGCTTTCTTT.